Listed here are 27 T cell receptor beta chains from one sample, sequenced in a study of T-cell reconstitution after alpha-beta-depleted transplantation in children. Using unique molecular identifiers, the investigators prepared the TCRbeta library. TCRdb used MiXCR to reprocess the PCR reads, holding one entry per CDR3 protein. The sample lists about 420,000 distinct CDR3 sequences; roughly 17% were seen once. The input for sequencing was PBMCs, mostly from graft donor cells, taken 360 days after TCRalphabeta/CD19-depleted stem cell transplant. Source of these receptors: a boy under two years old who had a stem cell transplant for Wiskott-Aldrich syndrome, so the T cells may come from the graft donor.

A few counts support this clonotype. The chain links TRBV4-1 to TRBJ1-2; 9 nucleotides align to TRBD1. Unmatched junction bases numbered 12, after V lost 5 bases and J lost 8 bases. The CDR3 is 15 residues long. Germline-derived CDR1 and CDR2 are MGHRA and YSYEKL. The CDR3 reads CASSRPGQGFEGYTF. For the CDR3, the DNA is TGCGCCAGCAGCAGGCCGGGACAGGGATTTGAAGGCTACACCTTC.

This clonotype was seen a few times. This chain connects TRBV12-3 or TRBV12-4 to TRBJ2-7; TRBD2 agrees at 8 bases. The trim removed 3 bases at V and 6 bases at J, leaving 4 bases unmatched. The CDR3 is 13 amino acids. DNA for the CDR3: TGTGCCAGCAGTTTGGCTAGCGGGTTCGAGCAGTACTTC. Protein product: CASSLASGFEQYF.

This clonotype has just a few counts. This CDR3 is CASSPRGPNTGELFF. In DNA, the CDR3 is TGTGCCAGCAGTCCGCGGGGGCCGAACACCGGGGAGCTGTTTTTT. This chain connects TRBV27 to TRBJ2-2; possible D gene TRBD2, 7 bases. The germline gives CDR1 MNHEY, CDR2 SMNVEV (reference sequence). The CDR3 covers 15 residues. V dropped 5 bases and J dropped 0 bases, with 10 bases sitting between them.

The chain links TRBV20-1 to TRBJ2-4, with D possibly matching TRBD1 (6 bases). V dropped 6 bases and J dropped 2 bases, with 11 bases sitting between them. Germline V CDR1 and CDR2: DFQATT, SNEGSKA (reference sequence). The CDR3 consists of 13 residues. The DNA for the CDR3 is TGCAGTGCCCACAGGGAACCCAAAAACATTCAGTACTTC. This codes for CSAHREPKNIQYF.

This clonotype has just a few counts. The rearrangement uses TRBV24-1 and TRBJ2-1, with TRBD2 identical over 7 bases. Germline V gene data show CDR1 as KGHDR and CDR2 as SFDVKD. The CDR3 is made up of 16 amino acids. The junction had 3 bases not matched to a gene; V was cut back by 0 bases and J by 2 bases. The CDR3 coding sequence is TGTGCCACCAGTGATTTGGGGGGGGGAGCCTACAATGAGCAGTTCTTC. Protein sequence: CATSDLGGGAYNEQFF.

The chain has TRBV20-1 and TRBJ2-7; possible D gene TRBD2, 5 bases. The CDR3 has 11 amino acids. Germline lookup yields CDR1 DFQATT and CDR2 SNEGSKA (reference sequence). V dropped 4 bases and J dropped 7 bases, with 11 bases sitting between them. CDR3 coding DNA: TGCAGTGCTAAAAGTGAGGGAGAGCAGTACTTC. This translates into CSAKSEGEQYF.

The gene calls are TRBV6-1 and TRBJ2-5, with 7 bases that match TRBD2. This CDR3 region has 16 residues. Germline CDR1 MNHNS, CDR2 SASEGT. V gave up 1 base and J gave up 2 bases; unmatched junction bases: 7. CDR3 sequence reads: CASSEGMTAGQETQYF. The CDR3 coding sequence is TGTGCCAGCAGTGAAGGAATGACAGCGGGACAAGAGACCCAGTACTTC.

This clonotype was observed a few times. This chain links TRBV28 with TRBJ2-1, with unresolved D. This CDR3 is 12 amino acids long. Trimming left V 10 bases short and J 5 bases short, with 12 bases between. Germline CDR1 is MDHEN and CDR2 is SYDVKM. For the CDR3, the DNA is TGTGCCACCCGGAGAATGGACAATGAGCAGTTCTTC. This sequence encodes CATRRMDNEQFF.

This clonotype came up a few times. The gene calls are TRBV28 and TRBJ1-1; D remains ambiguous. Germline V gene lookup returns CDR1 MDHEN and CDR2 SYDVKM. The CDR3 length is 11 residues. The V end lost 6 bases, the J end lost 3 bases, and 5 bases lay between the germline ends. The CDR3 loop is CASRLDTEAFF. Written as DNA, the CDR3 is TGTGCCAGCAGGCTGGACACTGAAGCTTTCTTT.

The chain carries TRBV3-1 and TRBJ2-7; possibly TRBD2 for D (6 bases). The CDR3 has 14 amino acids. Trimming shortened V by 3 bases and J by 3 bases, and 12 bases separated the two germline ends. Per germline, CDR1 LGHDT and CDR2 YNNKEL (reference sequence). The DNA for the CDR3 is TGTGCCAGCAGCCAGCGGGGATCCCTCTACGAGCAGTACTTC. Residues: CASSQRGSLYEQYF.

CDR3 DNA: TGTGCCAGCAGCTTTGGTCTAGCGGGGGCCCCCCAAGAGACCCAGTACTTC. Amino acids: CASSFGLAGAPQETQYF. The chain couples TRBV5-4 to TRBJ2-5; 10 positions match TRBD2. The CDR3 is 17 residues long. V shed 2 bases and J 1 base; nucleotides not matched to a gene: 8. Germline assignment: CDR1 SGHNT and CDR2 YYREEE (reference sequence).

This clonotype was seen repeatedly, ten times or more. The chain employs TRBV5-1 and TRBJ2-7; no firm D call. Germline V gives CDR1 SGHRS, CDR2 YFSETQ. This CDR3 is built from 14 residues. V shed 2 bases and J shed 0 bases, with 9 bases lying between them. Here the CDR3 DNA reads TGCGCCAGCAGCTTCCAGACTGCCTCCTACGAGCAGTACTTC. It encodes CASSFQTASYEQYF.

The rearrangement links TRBV27 to TRBJ2-5; no clear D gene. V was cut by 5 bases and J by 2 bases, with 21 bases left in between. This CDR3 contains 17 residues. Per the germline V gene, CDR1 is MNHEY and CDR2 is SMNVEV (reference sequence). This CDR3 reads CASSPRGPPVKQETQYF. The CDR3 bases are TGTGCCAGCAGTCCTCGCGGCCCCCCCGTAAAACAAGAGACCCAGTACTTC.

The J gene is TRBJ2-3, the V gene TRBV10-3, with unresolved D. Germline loops: CDR1 ENHRY, CDR2 SYGVKD. V lost 4 bases and J lost 2, with 10 bases in between. The CDR3 is 14 amino acids. The CDR3 bases are TGTGCCATCAGTGGGCAGACGGTCACAGATACGCAGTATTTT. Its translation is CAISGQTVTDTQYF.

This clonotype has at least ten counts. The genes are TRBV4-3 and TRBJ2-2; a weak D match, TRBD2 (5 bases). This CDR3 has 14 residues. V shed 6 bases and J shed 1 base, with 9 bases lying between them. CDR1 is LGHNA and CDR2 is YSLEER in the germline V gene. The CDR3 spells CASRTTWNTGELFF. Here the CDR3 DNA reads TGCGCCAGCAGGACTACATGGAACACCGGGGAGCTGTTTTTT.

There are a few counts of this clonotype. This chain joins TRBV12-3 or TRBV12-4 and TRBJ2-7; D gene unclear. V was shortened by 3 bases and J by 0 bases, with 6 bases between the two germline ends. The CDR3 is 13 residues long. DNA for the CDR3: TGTGCCAGCAGTTTTGTCAACTCCTACGAGCAGTACTTC. This codes for CASSFVNSYEQYF.

This clonotype was observed a few times. J is TRBJ2-5 and V is TRBV28; 9 bases line up with TRBD1. CDR1 and CDR2 (germline): MDHEN, SYDVKM. V lost 3 bases and J lost 2; bases outside the gene matches: 7. The CDR3 has 16 amino acids. CDR3 loop: CASSFLGTGLQETQYF. Written as DNA, the CDR3 is TGTGCCAGCAGTTTCCTCGGGACAGGGCTTCAAGAGACCCAGTACTTC.

This clonotype was observed a few times. This chain joins TRBV6-5 and TRBJ2-2; possibly TRBD2 for D (7 bases). Looked up from germline, CDR1 is MNHEY and CDR2 is SVGAGI. V lost 0 bases and J 3 bases, leaving 20 bases between the germline ends. This CDR3 has 19 residues. CDR3 bases: TGTGCCAGCAGTTACTCGATAGGGAGAAAGGGGGGGGACACCGGGGAGCTGTTTTTT. Its translation: CASSYSIGRKGGDTGELFF.

This clonotype appeared a few times. CDR3: CAAKGLFNEQFF. DNA for the CDR3: TGTGCCGCGAAGGGACTTTTCAATGAGCAGTTCTTC. The chain employs TRBV7-2 and TRBJ2-1, with D possibly being TRBD2 (6 bases). V lost 11 bases to trimming and J lost 6 bases, with 14 bases between them. The CDR3 sequence is 12 residues long. Germline lookup yields CDR1 SGHTA and CDR2 FQGNSA.

This clonotype was seen repeatedly, ten times or more. The rearrangement uses TRBV12-3 or TRBV12-4 and TRBJ1-2; D not certain. This CDR3 is 12 amino acids long. Trimming shortened V by 3 bases and J by 6 bases, and 8 bases separated the two germline ends. Here the CDR3 reads CASSFDRNGYTF. DNA of the CDR3: TGTGCCAGCAGTTTTGACCGGAATGGCTACACCTTC.

This sequence joins TRBV7-9 and TRBJ2-2, with D hard to call. Trimming left V 1 base short and J 2 bases short, with 11 bases between. This CDR3 has 16 amino acids. Germline V gives CDR1 SEHNR, CDR2 FQNEAQ (reference sequence). The CDR3 bases are TGTGCCAGCAGCTTAGGTCGGCAGTTAAACACCGGGGAGCTGTTTTTT. This gives the protein CASSLGRQLNTGELFF.

The chain is built from TRBV12-3 or TRBV12-4 and TRBJ2-2, with D possibly matching TRBD2 (6 bases). The V end lost 7 bases, the J end lost 2 bases, and 11 bases lay between the germline ends. The CDR3 has 14 residues. The CDR3 sequence is CASIRRVNTGELFF. The DNA of the CDR3 is TGTGCCAGCATTCGGAGGGTCAACACCGGGGAGCTGTTTTTT.

This chain links TRBV12-3 or TRBV12-4 with TRBJ2-7; D is unclear. The CDR3 covers 18 residues. V was pared by 0 bases and J by 2 bases, with 20 bases between. CDR3 region: CASSLAVASRPLTYEQYF. The CDR3 nucleotides are TGTGCCAGCAGTTTAGCAGTAGCCTCGCGGCCCTTAACCTACGAGCAGTACTTC.

The V and J genes are TRBV9 and TRBJ2-7; D unclear. There are 14 residues in the CDR3. The germline gives CDR1 SGDLS, CDR2 YYNGEE. The V and J ends lost 0 bases and 2 bases respectively, with 9 bases between them. The CDR3 loop is CASSVDVGTYEQYF. In DNA form, the CDR3 reads TGTGCCAGCAGCGTAGACGTCGGCACCTACGAGCAGTACTTC. The whole variable domain, filled in from reference TRBV9 and TRBJ2-7, reads DSGVTQTPKHLITATGQRVTLRCSPRSGDLSVYWYQQSLDQGLQFLIQYYNGEERAKGNILERFSAQQFPDLHSELNLSSLELGDSALYFCASSVDVGTYEQYFGPGTRLTVT.

This chain joins TRBV5-4 and TRBJ1-6, with D perhaps TRBD1 (5 bases). The CDR3 spans 13 residues. Germline loops: CDR1 SGHNT, CDR2 YYREEE (reference sequence). Written as DNA, the CDR3 is TGTGCTTTTAGGATGGGGGGGAGTTTGACCCTCCACTTT. It codes for CAFRMGGSLTLHF.

This clonotype was counted only a few times. The CDR3 DNA sequence: TGCAGTGCCCGAAGGGGGTTGAGCTCCTACGAGCAGTACTTC. This codes for CSARRGLSSYEQYF. This chain joins TRBV20-1 and TRBJ2-7; D is perhaps TRBD1 (6 bases). CDR1 and CDR2 from the germline V gene are DFQATT and SNEGSKA (reference sequence). The CDR3 runs 14 residues. V lost 6 bases to trimming and J lost 0 bases, with 15 bases between them.

This clonotype came up a few times. The chain has TRBV5-1 and TRBJ1-4, with unresolved D. With 0 bases removed from V and 3 bases from J, the gap between germline ends came to 12 bases. This CDR3 spans 16 amino acids. Germline CDR1 reads SGHRS; CDR2 reads YFSETQ. CDR3 nucleotides: TGCGCCAGCAGCTTGGCGCTACCCCCGCCTAATGAAAAACTGTTTTTT. It specifies CASSLALPPPNEKLFF.